A selection of T cell receptor beta chains follows, all from one sample in a study of shared clonotypes between healthy human individuals. The table came from immunoSEQ multiplex PCR; TCRdb's copy has only in-frame clones and leaves some out. The data hold about 2.3 million clones, with over 85% observed a single time. Sequenced material: naive CD4+ T cells from PBMCs. These receptors were collected from a man younger than 30 in good health. Some clones in this sample may be carry-over from other donors' samples. The CDR3 runs from the conserved cysteine through the conserved F or W. The D gene is left open where the match is weak.

TRBD2 TRBV11-2 CASSLRAGGRANNEQFF
TRBD2 TRBV27 CASSFGREVRNEQFF
TRBD2 TRBV6-5 CASSYSPREGYEQYF
- TRBV28 CASVFRMNTEAFF
TRBD1 TRBV6-5 CASSTGTGDTGELFF
- TRBV7-6 CASSLGADSSYNEQFF
TRBD1 TRBV9 CASSPRDSSYEQYF
- TRBV28 CASRPPPNTEAFF
- TRBV16 CASSLDSYGYTF
- TRBV28 CASSLLQGGGYGYTF
TRBD1 TRBV28 CASRSAIGQVQQETQYF
TRBD1 TRBV9 CASSGGQGGNTIYF
- TRBV4-2 CASSQEPDSYEQYF
TRBD2 TRBV28 CASSLLQWSGASSYEQYF
- TRBV5-4 CASSLASRLVQETQYF
TRBD2 TRBV7-3 CASSSHVGTSAYEQYF
- TRBV7-3 CASSLVGAEIYEQYF
TRBD1 TRBV5-1 CASRGQASNEKLFF
- TRBV7-8 CASSLGSGHLPQPQHF
TRBD1 TRBV6-6 CASSLQGGTGELFF
- TRBV30 CATSWAGNTGELFF
- TRBV4-2 CASSQDRTQYF
- TRBV30 CAWEMNTEAFF
TRBD1 TRBV6-5 CASSYGTAYTDTQYF
TRBD1 TRBV5-4 CASSSTGGRDEQYF
TRBD2 TRBV27 CASSLMTSGNRKETQYF
- TRBV29-1 CSVDSVRGDEQFF
TRBD2 TRBV4-1 CASSYRLAGYEQYF
- TRBV18 CASSQRGGQLDTQYF
- TRBV6-5 CASSYLQGSGTEAFF
- TRBV7-9 CASSLFGVGEETQYF
TRBD1 TRBV7-6 CASSSTSNQGAWGYTF
- TRBV5-1 CASSPGQLSTDTQYF
TRBD1 TRBV14 CASSQEGIGTAQETQYF
- TRBV5-4 CASSLDSGSNLDTQYF
- TRBV6-5 CASSPTPSTGELFF
- TRBV5-4 CASSRENRGTGELFF
- TRBV5-4 CASSPGPTLMNTEAFF
- TRBV5-1 CASSLGAHANTEAFF
TRBD1 TRBV2 CASSPRTGVDTQYF
TRBD1 TRBV28 CASSRTTGASIYF
TRBD1 TRBV30 CAWTVGTGLYNEQFF
TRBD1 TRBV28 CASTGGLGTEAFF
TRBD1 TRBV28 CASSLRQGNGYTF
- TRBV5-8 CASGRDAWRSLTEAFF
- TRBV9 CASSTGTSSYEQYF
- TRBV18 CASSPTTRDTQYF
- TRBV7-8 CASSLDANEQFF
TRBD2 TRBV7-2 CASSLNGLAPTYEQYF
TRBD2 TRBV9 CASSRGGGQNTGELFF
TRBD1 TRBV29-1 CSVGTGENTEAFF
TRBD1 TRBV18 CASSIGQGVWPGELFF
TRBD1 TRBV7-8 CASSLNLRDRGRGSYEQYF
- TRBV28 CASSQLGETQYF
- TRBV28 CASEITGELFF
- TRBV5-6 CASSLGGATEAFF
TRBD1 TRBV27 CASSPIDRGQHYGYTF
- TRBV6-5 CASSYSGYSSGNTIYF